The text below deals with one T cell receptor (beta chain). Its antigen is unidentified. The time point here: persistent/refractory GD, antithyroid drugs over 5 years with positive TRAb. Researchers made the TCR library from RNA that was extracted from PBMCs. The data originate from a study of regulatory T cells in long-lasting Graves disease. Germline V gene sequence: CDR1 DFQATT, CDR2 SNEGSKA (reference sequence). The CDR3 is 14 amino acids. V shed 0 bases and J 6 bases; nucleotides not matched to a gene: 6. Overall study results and limits: Between persistent patients, about 2,800 public clonotypes were shared, exceeding the 950 to 1,000 shared between new patients.

Assembly of TCR beta libraries relied on iRepertoire HTBI primers together with Arm-PCR of CDR3 regions. TCRdb fed the multiplex PCR reads into MiXCR, producing one record per CDR3 protein. The data contain around 460,000 distinct CDR3 sequences, approximately 21% of them singletons. The rearrangement links TRBV20-1 to TRBJ1-2; 8 bases map to TRBD1. This TCR was sampled from a female donor with Graves disease. The source material was peripheral blood mononuclear cells (PBMCs), sampled when the disease was refractory, from a patient treated with antithyroid drugs. CDR3 loop: CSARDRTGGHGYTF. CDR3 nucleotides: TGCAGTGCTAGAGATCGCACAGGGGGACATGGCTACACCTTC.